This is a list of T cell receptor beta chains from one sample in a study of T cell clones after liver transplantation. Using immunoSEQ multiplex PCR, the repertoire was profiled, and TCRdb retains in-frame clones only, with some absent. The sample includes some 80,000 clones, around 84% of them seen just once. The sequencing here drew on CD4+ T cells from blood, taken around 50 months after liver transplant. These receptors came from a human patient who received a liver transplant. The graft donor may have given rise to some T cells. Both conserved end residues are part of each CDR3. D genes are given only for firm matches. Size is stated for part of the rows, as once, few or many counts, or as a class when the clone is expanded.

CDR3 length | J gene | V gene | D gene | clone size | CDR3 protein | CDR3 DNA
15 | TRBJ2-5 | TRBV2 | . | . | CASSETAGLQETQYF | TGTGCCAGCAGTGAAACCGCGGGGCTGCAAGAGACCCAGTACTTC
14 | TRBJ1-1 | TRBV5-8 | TRBD1 | . | CASSLQGAMTEAFF | TGTGCCAGCAGCTTGCAGGGGGCGATGACTGAAGCTTTCTTT
15 | TRBJ2-7 | TRBV28 | TRBD1 | . | CASRVGGQGTYEQYF | TGTGCCAGCAGAGTAGGGGGACAGGGCACCTACGAGCAGTACTTC
15 | TRBJ2-3 | TRBV6-1 | TRBD1 | . | CASRDRPTSTDTQYF | TGTGCCAGCCGGGACAGACCTACTAGCACAGATACGCAGTATTTT
13 | TRBJ1-3 | TRBV6-5 | . | once | CASTGAWGNTIYF | TGTGCCAGCACAGGGGCATGGGGAAACACCATATATTTT
15 | TRBJ2-3 | TRBV9 | TRBD2 | . | CASSETSLSTDTQYF | TGTGCCAGCAGCGAGACTAGCCTTAGCACAGATACGCAGTATTTT
13 | TRBJ1-2 | TRBV5-1 | . | . | CASSSGVNYGYTF | TGCGCCAGCAGCTCAGGAGTTAACTATGGCTACACCTTC
11 | TRBJ2-5 | TRBV2 | . | . | CASSGPETQYF | TGTGCCAGCAGTGGACCAGAGACCCAGTACTTC
14 | TRBJ1-2 | TRBV7-2 | . | . | CASSLNPRNYGYTF | TGTGCCAGCAGCTTAAATCCCAGGAACTATGGCTACACCTTC
16 | TRBJ1-1 | TRBV10-3 | . | few | CAINSGMAGVYTEAFF | TGTGCCATCAATTCGGGTATGGCAGGAGTCTACACTGAAGCTTTCTTT
18 | TRBJ2-5 | TRBV9 | . | . | CASSVAPTQTPTMETQYF | TGTGCCAGCAGCGTAGCGCCGACCCAGACTCCTACGATGGAGACCCAGTACTTC
18 | TRBJ2-1 | TRBV18 | TRBD2 | . | CASSKRPGLAGEDNEQFF | TGTGCCAGCTCAAAGAGACCGGGACTAGCGGGGGAGGATAATGAGCAGTTCTTC
14 | TRBJ1-5 | TRBV6-5 | . | . | CASNLGASNQPQHF | TGTGCCAGCAACCTGGGGGCGAGCAATCAGCCCCAGCATTTT
16 | TRBJ1-3 | TRBV10-3 | TRBD1 | once | CAISETTGGGGNTIYF | TGTGCCATCAGTGAGACGACAGGGGGAGGTGGAAACACCATATATTTT
15 | TRBJ2-1 | TRBV5-4 | TRBD1 | . | CASSGGGQGYNEQFF | TGTGCCAGCAGCGGCGGTGGACAGGGGTACAATGAGCAGTTCTTC
11 | TRBJ2-1 | TRBV6-5 | TRBD2 | . | CASSHGGEQFF | TGTGCCAGCAGTCACGGGGGGGAGCAGTTCTTC
14 | TRBJ1-1 | TRBV5-1 | TRBD1 | . | CASSFRDRYTEAFF | TGCGCCAGCAGTTTCCGGGACAGGTACACTGAAGCTTTCTTT
15 | TRBJ2-7 | TRBV7-2 | . | medium-sized | CASSFGPPSTYEQYF | TGTGCCAGCAGCTTCGGGCCCCCTAGCACCTACGAGCAGTACTTC
14 | TRBJ2-5 | TRBV9 | . | . | CASSVAPGQETQYF | TGTGCCAGCAGCGTAGCTCCAGGGCAAGAGACCCAGTACTTC
14 | TRBJ2-7 | TRBV6-1 | . | . | CASSGMLGIHEQYF | TGTGCCAGCAGTGGGATGTTGGGCATCCACGAGCAGTACTTC
11 | TRBJ2-7 | TRBV6-6 | . | . | CASSRNYEQYF | TGTGCCAGCAGTCGTAACTACGAGCAGTACTTC
15 | TRBJ2-3 | TRBV23-1 | TRBD1 | . | CASSQFPGGWNTQYF | TGCGCCAGCAGTCAATTCCCAGGGGGCTGGAATACGCAGTATTTT
14 | TRBJ1-1 | TRBV6-1 | . | . | CASSTAGLNTEAFF | TGTGCCAGCAGTACGGCCGGATTGAACACTGAAGCTTTCTTT
14 | TRBJ1-3 | TRBV11-3 | . | . | CASSLQAGTATIYF | TGTGCCAGCAGCCTGCAAGCCGGGACGGCTACCATATATTTT
15 | TRBJ2-1 | TRBV4-1 | TRBD2 | . | CASGTGLVGNNEQFF | TGCGCCAGCGGGACCGGACTAGTCGGGAACAATGAGCAGTTCTTC
13 | TRBJ1-2 | TRBV19 | . | . | CASTLTGNYGYTF | TGTGCCAGTACCCTAACAGGGAACTATGGCTACACCTTC
15 | TRBJ2-1 | TRBV7-6 | . | . | CASSLALQRHNEQFF | TGTGCCAGCAGCTTAGCACTCCAGAGACACAATGAGCAGTTCTTC
13 | TRBJ2-1 | TRBV9 | . | . | CASSVRGVDEQFF | TGTGCCAGCAGCGTACGTGGGGTCGACGAGCAGTTCTTC
16 | TRBJ2-3 | TRBV4-3 | . | . | CASSQVLGGFTDTQYF | TGCGCCAGCAGCCAAGTGTTAGGGGGATTCACAGATACGCAGTATTTT
13 | TRBJ2-5 | TRBV30 | TRBD1 | . | CASADRLGETQYF | TGTGCCTCCGCGGACAGGCTAGGGGAGACCCAGTACTTC
14 | TRBJ2-1 | TRBV11-1 | . | . | CASSSRSRNNEQFF | TGTGCCAGCAGCTCACGGTCCAGGAATAATGAGCAGTTCTTC
14 | TRBJ2-3 | TRBV29-1 | TRBD1 | . | CSVVKDRSTDTQYF | TGCAGCGTTGTAAAGGACAGGAGCACAGATACGCAGTATTTT
13 | TRBJ1-1 | TRBV7-3 | . | . | CASRLAVNTEAFF | TGTGCCAGCAGATTGGCCGTGAACACTGAAGCTTTCTTT
17 | TRBJ2-3 | TRBV4-2 | TRBD2 | . | CASSLRPTAGVADTQYF | TGTGCCAGCAGCCTTCGCCCGACAGCGGGGGTCGCAGATACGCAGTATTTT
14 | TRBJ1-2 | TRBV6-6 | TRBD1 | . | CASSYGTGGYGYTF | TGTGCCAGCAGTTACGGGACAGGGGGCTATGGCTACACCTTC
16 | TRBJ1-3 | TRBV6-1 | TRBD1 | . | CASSGLSRDRENTIYF | TGTGCCAGCAGTGGATTGTCCCGGGACAGGGAGAACACCATATATTTT
16 | TRBJ2-7 | TRBV4-2 | . | . | CASSQEFFRDSYEQYF | TGTGCCAGCAGCCAAGAATTTTTCCGAGACTCCTACGAGCAGTACTTC
14 | TRBJ2-1 | TRBV25-1 | . | . | CASSIFSSSDEQFF | TGTGCCAGCAGTATTTTCTCCTCTTCGGACGAGCAGTTCTTC
15 | TRBJ2-5 | TRBV7-2 | . | . | CASSLYSQGQETQYF | TGTGCCAGCAGCTTATACTCTCAGGGGCAAGAGACCCAGTACTTC
15 | TRBJ2-1 | TRBV9 | TRBD2 | once | CASSPRTSGNNEQFF | TGTGCCAGCAGCCCAAGGACTAGCGGTAACAATGAGCAGTTCTTC
14 | TRBJ1-1 | TRBV7-9 | . | . | CASSSGHMNTEAFF | TGTGCCAGCAGCTCCGGACATATGAACACTGAAGCTTTCTTT
14 | TRBJ1-1 | TRBV11-1 | TRBD1 | . | CASSLEGTGFEAFF | TGTGCCAGCAGCTTAGAGGGGACAGGGTTTGAAGCTTTCTTT
18 | TRBJ2-3 | TRBV28 | . | . | CASTPPGPQLGNTDTQYF | TGTGCCAGCACCCCACCGGGACCCCAACTCGGAAACACAGATACGCAGTATTTT
15 | TRBJ1-5 | TRBV7-7 | . | . | CASSLDRGGNQPQHF | TGTGCTAGCAGCTTAGACAGAGGGGGGAATCAGCCCCAGCATTTT
13 | TRBJ2-7 | TRBV5-5 | TRBD1 | . | CASNRQGLGEQYF | TGTGCCAGCAACCGACAGGGGCTGGGGGAGCAGTACTTC
12 | TRBJ1-5 | TRBV28 | . | . | CASRLNNQPQHF | TGTGCCAGCAGGTTGAACAATCAGCCCCAGCATTTT
19 | TRBJ2-6 | TRBV30 | . | . | CAWTPAGLLLFTGANVLTF | TGTGCCTGGACCCCGGCGGGCCTCCTTCTCTTCACTGGGGCCAACGTCCTGACTTTC
15 | TRBJ2-7 | TRBV2 | . | . | CASTLSGGTAYEQYF | TGTGCCAGCACCTTATCAGGGGGGACTGCCTACGAGCAGTACTTC
15 | TRBJ1-1 | TRBV11-2 | . | . | CASSTPTGANTEAFF | TGTGCCAGCAGCACCCCGACAGGAGCGAACACTGAAGCTTTCTTT
16 | TRBJ1-3 | TRBV21-1 | . | . | CASSKVGVPSGNTIYF | TGTGCCAGCAGCAAAGTTGGGGTCCCTTCAGGAAACACCATATATTTT
15 | TRBJ1-2 | TRBV4-3 | . | . | CASSQDIGRTYGYTF | TGCGCCAGCAGCCAAGATATAGGGCGGACCTATGGCTACACCTTC
16 | TRBJ2-7 | TRBV4-1 | TRBD1 | . | CASSQRGTGGVDEQYF | TGCGCCAGCAGCCAGAGGGGGACAGGAGGTGTGGACGAGCAGTACTTC
16 | TRBJ2-3 | TRBV14 | . | . | CASSPKYREQTDTQYF | TGTGCCAGCAGCCCAAAATACCGGGAGCAAACAGATACGCAGTATTTT
15 | TRBJ2-7 | TRBV5-4 | TRBD2 | many | CASSRKLAGGDEQYF | TGTGCCAGCAGTCGCAAACTAGCGGGAGGGGACGAGCAGTACTTC
15 | TRBJ2-3 | TRBV7-6 | . | once | CASSQGSGSTDTQYF | TGTGCCAGCAGCCAGGGTAGCGGAAGCACAGATACGCAGTATTTT